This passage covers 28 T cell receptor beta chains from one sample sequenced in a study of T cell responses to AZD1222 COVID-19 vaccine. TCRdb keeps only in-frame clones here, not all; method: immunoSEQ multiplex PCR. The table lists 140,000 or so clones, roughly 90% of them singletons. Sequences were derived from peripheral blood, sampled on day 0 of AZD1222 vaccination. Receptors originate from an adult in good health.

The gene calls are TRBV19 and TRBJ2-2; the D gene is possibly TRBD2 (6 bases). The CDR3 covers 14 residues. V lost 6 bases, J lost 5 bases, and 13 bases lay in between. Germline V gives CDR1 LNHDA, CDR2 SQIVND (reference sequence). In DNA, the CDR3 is TGTGCCAGTAGAGGGCAGGCGGGGACCGGGGAGCTGTTTTTT. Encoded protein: CASRGQAGTGELFF.

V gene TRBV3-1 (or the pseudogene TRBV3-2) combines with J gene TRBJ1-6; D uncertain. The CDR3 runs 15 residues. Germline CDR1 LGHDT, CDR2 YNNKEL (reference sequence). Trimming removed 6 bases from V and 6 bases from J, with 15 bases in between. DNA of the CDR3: TGTGCCAGCAGTCCGAACAAGTTCTCTAATTCACCCCTCCACTTT. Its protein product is CASSPNKFSNSPLHF.

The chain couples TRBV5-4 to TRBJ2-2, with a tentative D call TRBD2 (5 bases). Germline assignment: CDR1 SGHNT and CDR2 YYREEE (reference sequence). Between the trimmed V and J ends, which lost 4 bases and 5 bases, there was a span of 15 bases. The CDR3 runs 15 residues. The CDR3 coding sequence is TGTGCCAGCAGCCCGGGATACTTACCTACCGGGGAGCTGTTTTTT. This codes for CASSPGYLPTGELFF.

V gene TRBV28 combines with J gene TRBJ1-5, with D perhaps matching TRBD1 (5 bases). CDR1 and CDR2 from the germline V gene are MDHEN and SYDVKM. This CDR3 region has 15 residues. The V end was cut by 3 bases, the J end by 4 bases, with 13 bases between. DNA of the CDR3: TGTGCCAGCAGTTTTTCCGGGACGGCGAATCAGCCCCAGCATTTT. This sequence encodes CASSFSGTANQPQHF.

The CDR3 loop is CASSLSSVEETQYF. CDR3 in DNA: TGTGCCAGCAGCTTGTCCAGCGTTGAAGAGACCCAGTACTTC. The rearrangement joins TRBV5-5 to TRBJ2-5, with D hard to call. With 1 base removed from V and 3 bases from J, the gap between germline ends came to 10 bases. The CDR3 has 14 residues. CDR1 is SGHKS, CDR2 YYEKEE, per germline (reference sequence). Complete variable domain (other parts from reference TRBV5-5 and TRBJ2-5): DAGVTQSPTHLIKTRGQQVTLRCSPISGHKSVSWYQQVLGQGPQFIFQYYEKEERGRGNFPDRFSARQFPNYSSELNVNALLLGDSALYLCASSLSSVEETQYFGPGTRLLVL.

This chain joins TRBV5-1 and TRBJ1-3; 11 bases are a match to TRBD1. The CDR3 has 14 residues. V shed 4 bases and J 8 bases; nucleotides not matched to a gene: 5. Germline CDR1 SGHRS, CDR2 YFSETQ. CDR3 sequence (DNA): TGCGCCAGCAGCCCCGGGACAGGGGGTCACACCATATATTTT. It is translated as CASSPGTGGHTIYF.

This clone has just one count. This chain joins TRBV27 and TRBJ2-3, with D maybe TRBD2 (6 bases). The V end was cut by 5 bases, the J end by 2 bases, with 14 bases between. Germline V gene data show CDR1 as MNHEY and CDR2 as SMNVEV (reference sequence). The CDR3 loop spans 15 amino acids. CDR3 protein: CASSPGTPYTDTQYF. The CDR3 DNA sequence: TGTGCCAGCAGTCCTGGGACTCCCTACACAGATACGCAGTATTTT.

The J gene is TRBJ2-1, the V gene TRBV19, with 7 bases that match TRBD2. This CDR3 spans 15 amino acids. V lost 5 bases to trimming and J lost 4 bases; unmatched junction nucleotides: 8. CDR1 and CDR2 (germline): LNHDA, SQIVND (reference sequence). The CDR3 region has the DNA TGTGCCAGTAGTCGGTGGGGGGGTGGTTACAATGAGCAGTTCTTC. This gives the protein CASSRWGGGYNEQFF.

Here the CDR3 DNA reads TGTGCCAGCAGCTTGGGCCGCCGAGGGGGTACTAATGAAAAACTGTTTTTT. As protein: CASSLGRRGGTNEKLFF. The V and J genes are TRBV5-8 and TRBJ1-4; D might be TRBD1 (6 bases). Germline V lookup: CDR1 SGHTS, CDR2 YDEGEE. Trimming took 0 bases from V and 2 from J, leaving 14 bases between them. This CDR3 has 17 amino acids.

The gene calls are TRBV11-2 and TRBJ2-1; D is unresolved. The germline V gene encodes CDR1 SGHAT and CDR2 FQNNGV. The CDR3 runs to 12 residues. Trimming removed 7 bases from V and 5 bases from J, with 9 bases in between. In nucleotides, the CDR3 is TGTGCCAGCACGCTCACAAACAATGAGCAGTTCTTC. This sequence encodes CASTLTNNEQFF.

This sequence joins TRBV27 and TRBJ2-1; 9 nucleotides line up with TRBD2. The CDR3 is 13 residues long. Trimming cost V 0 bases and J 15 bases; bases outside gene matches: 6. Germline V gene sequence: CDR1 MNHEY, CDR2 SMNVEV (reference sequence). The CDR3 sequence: CASSLSRGRAAFF. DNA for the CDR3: TGTGCCAGCAGTTTATCGCGCGGGAGGGCTGCGTTCTTC.

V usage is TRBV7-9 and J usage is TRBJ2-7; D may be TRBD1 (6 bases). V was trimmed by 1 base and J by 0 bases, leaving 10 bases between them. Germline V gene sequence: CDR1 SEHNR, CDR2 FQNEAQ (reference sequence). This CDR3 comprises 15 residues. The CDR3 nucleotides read TGTGCCAGCAGCTTAGTAGGGGACAACTCCTACGAGCAGTACTTC. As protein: CASSLVGDNSYEQYF.

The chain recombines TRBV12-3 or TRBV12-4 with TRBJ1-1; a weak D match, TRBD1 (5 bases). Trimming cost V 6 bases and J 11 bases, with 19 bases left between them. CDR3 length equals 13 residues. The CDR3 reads CASRGPLDSRAFF. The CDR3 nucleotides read TGTGCCAGCAGGGGGCCACTTGACAGTCGGGCTTTCTTT.

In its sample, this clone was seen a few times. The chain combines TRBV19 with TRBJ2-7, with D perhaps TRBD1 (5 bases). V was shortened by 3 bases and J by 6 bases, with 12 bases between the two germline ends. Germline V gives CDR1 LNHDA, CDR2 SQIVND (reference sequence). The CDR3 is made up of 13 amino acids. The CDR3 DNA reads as TGTGCCAGTAGTATGGGCAGGGCCTCCGAGCAGTACTTC. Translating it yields CASSMGRASEQYF.

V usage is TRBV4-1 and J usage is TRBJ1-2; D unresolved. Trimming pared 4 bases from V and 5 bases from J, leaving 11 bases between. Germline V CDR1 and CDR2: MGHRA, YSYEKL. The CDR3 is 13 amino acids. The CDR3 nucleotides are TGCGCCAGCAGCCGAGCTACAGTTTATGGCTACACCTTC. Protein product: CASSRATVYGYTF.

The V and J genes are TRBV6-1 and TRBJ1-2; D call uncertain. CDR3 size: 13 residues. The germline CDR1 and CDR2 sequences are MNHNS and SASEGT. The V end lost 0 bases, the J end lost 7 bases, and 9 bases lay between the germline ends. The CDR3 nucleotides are TGTGCCAGCAGTGAAGCGCGAGGACGTGGCTACACCTTC. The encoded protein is CASSEARGRGYTF.

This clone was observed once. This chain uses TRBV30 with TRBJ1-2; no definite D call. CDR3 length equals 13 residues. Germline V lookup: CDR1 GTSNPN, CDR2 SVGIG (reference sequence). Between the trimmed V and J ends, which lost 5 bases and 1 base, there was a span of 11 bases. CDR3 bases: TGTGCCTGGGGGCGTGAGGGTAACTATGGCTACACCTTC. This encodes CAWGREGNYGYTF.

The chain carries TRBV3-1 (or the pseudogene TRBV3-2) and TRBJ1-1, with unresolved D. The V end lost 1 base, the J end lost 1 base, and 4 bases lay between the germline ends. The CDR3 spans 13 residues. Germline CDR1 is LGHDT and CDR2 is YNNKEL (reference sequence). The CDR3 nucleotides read TGTGCCAGCAGCCAAGGTACGAACACTGAAGCTTTCTTT. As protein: CASSQGTNTEAFF.

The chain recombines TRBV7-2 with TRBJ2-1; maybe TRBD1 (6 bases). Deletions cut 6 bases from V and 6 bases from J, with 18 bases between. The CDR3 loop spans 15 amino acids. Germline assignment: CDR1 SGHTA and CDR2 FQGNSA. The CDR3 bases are TGTGCCAGCAGTATTCTTACACAGGGCTTCAATGAGCAGTTCTTC. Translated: CASSILTQGFNEQFF.

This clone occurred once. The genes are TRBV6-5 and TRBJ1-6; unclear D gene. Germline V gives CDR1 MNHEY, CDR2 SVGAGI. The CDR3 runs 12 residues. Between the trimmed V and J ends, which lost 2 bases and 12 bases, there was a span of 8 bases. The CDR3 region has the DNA TGTGCCAGCAGTTACGTTGGAAGACCCCTCCACTTT. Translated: CASSYVGRPLHF.

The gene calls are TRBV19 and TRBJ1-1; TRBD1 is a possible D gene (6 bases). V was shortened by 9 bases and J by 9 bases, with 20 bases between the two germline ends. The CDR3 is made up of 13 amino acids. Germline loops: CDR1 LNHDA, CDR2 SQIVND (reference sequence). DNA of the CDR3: TGTGCCAGCCAGGACAGTCACTTCTCTCAAGCTTTCTTT. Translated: CASQDSHFSQAFF.

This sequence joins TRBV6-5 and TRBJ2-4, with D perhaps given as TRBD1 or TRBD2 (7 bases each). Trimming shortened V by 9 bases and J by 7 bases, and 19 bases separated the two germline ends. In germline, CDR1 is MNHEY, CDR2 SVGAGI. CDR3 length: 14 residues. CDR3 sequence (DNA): TGTGCCAGTGCTTGGGGAGCGGGACAGAACATTCAGTACTTC. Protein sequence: CASAWGAGQNIQYF.

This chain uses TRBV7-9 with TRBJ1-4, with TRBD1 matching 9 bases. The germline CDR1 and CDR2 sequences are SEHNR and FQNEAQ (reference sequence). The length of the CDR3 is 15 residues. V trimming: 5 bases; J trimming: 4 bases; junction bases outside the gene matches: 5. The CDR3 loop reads CASSISTGGNEKLFF. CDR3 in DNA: TGTGCCAGCAGCATCTCGACAGGGGGTAATGAAAAACTGTTTTTT.

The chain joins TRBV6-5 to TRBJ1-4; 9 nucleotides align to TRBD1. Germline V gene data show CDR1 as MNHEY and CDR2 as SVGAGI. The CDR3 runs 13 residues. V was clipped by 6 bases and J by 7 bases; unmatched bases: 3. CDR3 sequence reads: CASRRQGGEKLFF. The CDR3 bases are TGTGCCAGCAGAAGACAGGGGGGTGAAAAACTGTTTTTT.

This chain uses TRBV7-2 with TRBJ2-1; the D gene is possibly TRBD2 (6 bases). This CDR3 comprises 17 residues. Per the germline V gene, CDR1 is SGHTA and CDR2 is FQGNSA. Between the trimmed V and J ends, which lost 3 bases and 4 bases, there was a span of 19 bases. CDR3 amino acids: CASSFRGGALIYNEQFF. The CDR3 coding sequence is TGTGCCAGCAGCTTTAGGGGAGGTGCGCTCATATACAATGAGCAGTTCTTC.

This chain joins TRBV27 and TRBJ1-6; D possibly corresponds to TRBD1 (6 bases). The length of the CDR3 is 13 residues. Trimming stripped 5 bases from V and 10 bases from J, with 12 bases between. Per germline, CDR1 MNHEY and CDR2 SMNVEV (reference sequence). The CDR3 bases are TGTGCCAGCAGTAGGGGGACGGCGTCACCCCTCCACTTT. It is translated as CASSRGTASPLHF.

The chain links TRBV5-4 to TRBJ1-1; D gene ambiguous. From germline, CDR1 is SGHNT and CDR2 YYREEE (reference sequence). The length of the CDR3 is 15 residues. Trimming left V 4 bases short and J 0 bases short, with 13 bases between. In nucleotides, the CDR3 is TGTGCCAGCAGCAGACGGACGGATATGAACACTGAAGCTTTCTTT. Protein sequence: CASSRRTDMNTEAFF.

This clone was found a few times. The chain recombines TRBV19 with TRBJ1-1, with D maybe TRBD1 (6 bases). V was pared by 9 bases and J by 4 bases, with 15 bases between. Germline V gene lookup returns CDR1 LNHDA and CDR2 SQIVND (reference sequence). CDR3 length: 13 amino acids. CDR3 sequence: CARMWGRGTEAFF. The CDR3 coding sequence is TGTGCCAGGATGTGGGGGCGGGGCACTGAAGCTTTCTTT.